This paragraph reports one T cell receptor (beta chain). Sequenced by immunoSEQ multiplex PCR; TCRdb stores in-frame clones only, minus some. There are tens of thousands of clones in the sample; roughly 87% occur only once, and approximately 0.57% lies in the top ten. The entry originates in a study of blood T cell repertoires in COVID-19. The CDR3 has 15 residues. Germline V gives CDR1 SGHDN, CDR2 FVKESK. The ends lost 1 base at V and 2 bases at J; junction bases unmatched: 4. The genes are TRBV14 and TRBJ2-7, with 8 bases that match TRBD2. The TCR comes from a man between 45 and 60 years old with COVID-19, enrolled during active disease. The sample was peripheral blood. The DNA of the CDR3 is TGTGCCAGCAGCCAAGTACTAGCGGCAACCTACGAGCAGTACTTC. Translating gives CASSQVLAATYEQYF.